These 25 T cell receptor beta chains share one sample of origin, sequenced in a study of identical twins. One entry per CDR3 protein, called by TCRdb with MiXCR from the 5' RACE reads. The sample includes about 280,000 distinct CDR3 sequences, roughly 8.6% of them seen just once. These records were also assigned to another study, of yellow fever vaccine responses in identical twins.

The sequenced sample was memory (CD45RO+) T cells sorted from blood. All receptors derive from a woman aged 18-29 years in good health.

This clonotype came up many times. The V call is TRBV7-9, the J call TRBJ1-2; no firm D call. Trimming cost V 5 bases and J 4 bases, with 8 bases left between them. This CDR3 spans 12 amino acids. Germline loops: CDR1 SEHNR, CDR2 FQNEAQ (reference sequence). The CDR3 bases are TGTGCCAGCAGCCCCGAGGTCTATGGCTACACCTTC. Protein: CASSPEVYGYTF.

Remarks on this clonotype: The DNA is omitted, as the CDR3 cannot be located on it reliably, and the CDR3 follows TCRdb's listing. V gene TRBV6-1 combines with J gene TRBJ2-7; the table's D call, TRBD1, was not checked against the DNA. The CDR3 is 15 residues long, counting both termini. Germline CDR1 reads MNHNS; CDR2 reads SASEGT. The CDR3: CASSEFGPGTYEQYV.

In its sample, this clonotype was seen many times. CDR3: CASSLAGVYEQYF. The CDR3, as DNA: TGTGCCAGCAGCTTAGCGGGAGTATACGAGCAGTACTTC. The V and J genes are TRBV7-2 and TRBJ2-7; weak D call: TRBD2 (5 bases). Germline-derived CDR1 and CDR2 are SGHTA and FQGNSA. Trimming took 0 bases from V and 4 from J, leaving 7 bases between them. The CDR3 covers 13 residues.

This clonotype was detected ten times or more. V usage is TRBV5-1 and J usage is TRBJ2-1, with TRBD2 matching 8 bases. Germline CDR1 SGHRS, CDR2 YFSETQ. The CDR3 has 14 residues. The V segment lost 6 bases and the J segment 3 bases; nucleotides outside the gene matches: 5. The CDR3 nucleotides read TGCGCCAGCACGGGGGGGGAGCTCTACAATGAGCAGTTCTTC. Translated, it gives CASTGGELYNEQFF.

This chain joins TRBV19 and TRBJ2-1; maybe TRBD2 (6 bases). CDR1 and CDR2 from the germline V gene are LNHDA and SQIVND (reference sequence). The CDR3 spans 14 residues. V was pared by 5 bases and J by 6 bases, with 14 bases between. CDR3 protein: CASSPPSAPNEQFF. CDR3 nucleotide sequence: TGTGCCAGTAGTCCACCTAGCGCCCCCAATGAGCAGTTCTTC.

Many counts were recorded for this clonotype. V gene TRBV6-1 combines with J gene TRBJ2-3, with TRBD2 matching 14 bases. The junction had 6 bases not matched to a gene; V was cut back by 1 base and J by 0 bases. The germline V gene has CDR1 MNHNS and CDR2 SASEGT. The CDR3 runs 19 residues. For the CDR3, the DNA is TGTGCCAGCAGTGAAGTCGTGACTAGCGGGGGGGCCAGCACAGATACGCAGTATTTT. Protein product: CASSEVVTSGGASTDTQYF.

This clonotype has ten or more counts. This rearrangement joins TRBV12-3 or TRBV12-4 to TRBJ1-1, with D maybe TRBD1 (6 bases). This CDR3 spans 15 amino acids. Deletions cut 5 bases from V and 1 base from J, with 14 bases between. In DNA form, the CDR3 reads TGTGCCAGCAGTCATCCGGACAGAGAGAACACTGAAGCTTTCTTT. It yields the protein CASSHPDRENTEAFF.

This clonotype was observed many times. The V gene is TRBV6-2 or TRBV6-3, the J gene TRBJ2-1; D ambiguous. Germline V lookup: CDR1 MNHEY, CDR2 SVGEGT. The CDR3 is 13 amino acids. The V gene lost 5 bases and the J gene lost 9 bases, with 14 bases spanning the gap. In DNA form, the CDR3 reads TGTGCCAGCAGTACCGAAAAGTCGGGTGAGCAGTTCTTC. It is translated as CASSTEKSGEQFF.

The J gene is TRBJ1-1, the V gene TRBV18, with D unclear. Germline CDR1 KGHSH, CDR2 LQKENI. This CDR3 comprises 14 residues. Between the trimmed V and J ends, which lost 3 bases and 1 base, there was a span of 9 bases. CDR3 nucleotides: TGTGCCAGCTCACCCTTGGAGGAGAACACTGAAGCTTTCTTT. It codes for CASSPLEENTEAFF.

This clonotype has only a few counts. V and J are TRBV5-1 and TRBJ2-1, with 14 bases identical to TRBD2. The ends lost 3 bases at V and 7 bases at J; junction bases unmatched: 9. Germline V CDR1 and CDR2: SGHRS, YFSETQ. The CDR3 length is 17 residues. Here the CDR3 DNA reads TGCGCCAGCAGCTCGACAACCGGGACTAGCGGGAGTAATGAGCAGTTCTTC. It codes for CASSSTTGTSGSNEQFF.

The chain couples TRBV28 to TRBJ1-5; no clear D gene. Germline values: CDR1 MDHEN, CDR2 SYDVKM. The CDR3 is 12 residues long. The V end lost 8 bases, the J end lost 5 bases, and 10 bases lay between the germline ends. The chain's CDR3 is CASGQPHQPQHF. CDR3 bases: TGTGCCAGCGGGCAGCCCCATCAGCCCCAGCATTTT. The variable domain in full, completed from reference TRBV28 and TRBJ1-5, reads DVKVTQSSRYLVKRTGEKVFLECVQDMDHENMFWYRQDPGLGLRLIYFSYDVKMKEKGDIPEGYSVSREKKERFSLILESASTNQTSMYLCASGQPHQPQHFGDGTRLSIL.

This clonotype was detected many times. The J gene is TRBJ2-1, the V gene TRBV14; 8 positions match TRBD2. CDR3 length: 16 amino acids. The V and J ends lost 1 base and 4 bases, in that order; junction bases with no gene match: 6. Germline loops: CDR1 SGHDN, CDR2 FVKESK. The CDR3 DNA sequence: TGTGCCAGCAGCCAAGCCCGTGGCGGGAGGTACAATGAGCAGTTCTTC. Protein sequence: CASSQARGGRYNEQFF. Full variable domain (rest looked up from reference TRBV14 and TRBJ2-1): EAGVTQFPSHSVIEKGQTVTLRCDPISGHDNLYWYRRVMGKEIKFLLHFVKESKQDESGMPNNRFLAERTGGTYSTLKVQPAELEDSGVYFCASSQARGGRYNEQFFGPGTRLTVL.

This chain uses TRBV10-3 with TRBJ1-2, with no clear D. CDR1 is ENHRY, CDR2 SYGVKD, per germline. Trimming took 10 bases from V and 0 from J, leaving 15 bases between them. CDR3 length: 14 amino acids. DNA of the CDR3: TGTGCCACCGGGAGCACAGCAGCTAACTATGGCTACACCTTC. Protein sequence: CATGSTAANYGYTF.

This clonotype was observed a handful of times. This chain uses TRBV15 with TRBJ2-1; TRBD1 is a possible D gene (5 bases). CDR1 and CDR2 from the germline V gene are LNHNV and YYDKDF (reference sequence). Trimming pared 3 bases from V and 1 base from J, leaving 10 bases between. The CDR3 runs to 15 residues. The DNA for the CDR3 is TGTGCCACCAGCAGGGACACCCAATCCTACAATGAGCAGTTCTTC. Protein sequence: CATSRDTQSYNEQFF.

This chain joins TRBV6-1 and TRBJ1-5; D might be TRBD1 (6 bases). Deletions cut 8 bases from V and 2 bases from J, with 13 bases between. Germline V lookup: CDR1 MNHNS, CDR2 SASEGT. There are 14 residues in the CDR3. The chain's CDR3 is CASPKTGGNQPQHF. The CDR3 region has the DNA TGTGCCAGCCCTAAGACAGGAGGCAATCAGCCCCAGCATTTT.

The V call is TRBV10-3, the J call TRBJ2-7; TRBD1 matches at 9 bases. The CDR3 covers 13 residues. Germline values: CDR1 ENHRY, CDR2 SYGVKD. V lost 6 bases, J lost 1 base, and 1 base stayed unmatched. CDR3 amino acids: CAIRGTGSYEQYV. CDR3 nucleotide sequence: TGTGCCATCAGGGGGACAGGGTCCTACGAGCAGTACGTC.

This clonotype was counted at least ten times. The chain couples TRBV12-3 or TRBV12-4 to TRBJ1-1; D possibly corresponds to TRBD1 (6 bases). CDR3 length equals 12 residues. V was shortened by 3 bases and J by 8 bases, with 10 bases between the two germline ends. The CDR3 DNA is TGTGCCAGCAGTTTGGACAGAACAGAAGCTTTCTTT. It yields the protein CASSLDRTEAFF.

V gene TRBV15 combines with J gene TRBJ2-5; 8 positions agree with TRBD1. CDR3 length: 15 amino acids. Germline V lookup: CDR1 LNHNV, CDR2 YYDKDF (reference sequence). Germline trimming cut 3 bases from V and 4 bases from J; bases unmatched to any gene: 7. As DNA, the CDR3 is TGTGCCACCAGCAGCCAGGACAGGGAAGGAGAGACCCAGTACTTC. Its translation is CATSSQDREGETQYF.

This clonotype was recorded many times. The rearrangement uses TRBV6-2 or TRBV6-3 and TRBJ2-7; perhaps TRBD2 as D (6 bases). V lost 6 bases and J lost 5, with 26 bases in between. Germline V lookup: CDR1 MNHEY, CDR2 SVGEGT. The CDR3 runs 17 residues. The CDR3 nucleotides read TGTGCCAGCAGACGGCTGACTAGGGCAAATAAGTCCAACGAGCAGTACTTC. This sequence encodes CASRRLTRANKSNEQYF.

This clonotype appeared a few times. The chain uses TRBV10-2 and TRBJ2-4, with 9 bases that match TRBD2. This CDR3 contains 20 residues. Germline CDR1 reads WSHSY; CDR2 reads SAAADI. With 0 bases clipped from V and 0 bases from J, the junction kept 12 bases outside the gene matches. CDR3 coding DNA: TGCGCCAGCAGTGAGTCTAGGCTAGCGGGGCTAGGCGTAGCCAAAAACATTCAGTACTTC. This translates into CASSESRLAGLGVAKNIQYF.

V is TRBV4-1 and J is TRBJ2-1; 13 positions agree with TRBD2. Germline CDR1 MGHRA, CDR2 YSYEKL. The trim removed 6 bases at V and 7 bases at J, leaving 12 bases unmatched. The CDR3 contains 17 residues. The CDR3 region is CASRRLAGGLARNEQFF. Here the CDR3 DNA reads TGCGCCAGCAGGAGACTAGCGGGAGGCCTGGCCCGGAATGAGCAGTTCTTC.

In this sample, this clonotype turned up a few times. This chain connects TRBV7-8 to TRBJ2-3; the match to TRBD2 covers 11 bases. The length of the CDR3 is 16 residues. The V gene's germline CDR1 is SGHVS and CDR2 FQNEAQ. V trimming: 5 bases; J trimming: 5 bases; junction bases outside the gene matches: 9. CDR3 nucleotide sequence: TGTGCCAGCAGCGGGGGCTATAGCGGGGGGGTAGATACGCAGTATTTT. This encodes CASSGGYSGGVDTQYF.

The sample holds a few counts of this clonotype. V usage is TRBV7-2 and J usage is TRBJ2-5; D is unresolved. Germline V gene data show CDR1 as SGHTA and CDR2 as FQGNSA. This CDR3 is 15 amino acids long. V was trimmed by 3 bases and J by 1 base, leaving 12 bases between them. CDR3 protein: CASSFDRLVQETQYF. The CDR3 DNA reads TGTGCCAGCAGCTTCGATAGGCTAGTCCAAGAGACCCAGTACTTC. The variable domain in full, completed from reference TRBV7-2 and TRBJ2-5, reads GAGVSQSPSNKVTEKGKDVELRCDPISGHTALYWYRQSLGQGLEFLIYFQGNSAPDKSGLPSDRFSAERTGGSVSTLTIQRTQQEDSAVYLCASSFDRLVQETQYFGPGTRLLVL.

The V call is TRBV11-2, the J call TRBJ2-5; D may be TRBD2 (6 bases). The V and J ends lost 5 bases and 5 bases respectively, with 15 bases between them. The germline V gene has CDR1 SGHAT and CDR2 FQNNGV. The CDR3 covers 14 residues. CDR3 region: CASSQRRAWETQYF. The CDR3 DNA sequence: TGTGCCAGCAGCCAACGGAGGGCCTGGGAGACCCAGTACTTC.

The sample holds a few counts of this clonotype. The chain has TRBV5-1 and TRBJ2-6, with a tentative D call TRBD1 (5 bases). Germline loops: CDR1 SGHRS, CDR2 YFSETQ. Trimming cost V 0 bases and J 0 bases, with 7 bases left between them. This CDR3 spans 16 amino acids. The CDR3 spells CASSLGQSSGANVLTF. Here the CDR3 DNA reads TGCGCCAGCAGCTTGGGACAGAGCTCTGGGGCCAACGTCCTGACTTTC.